This TCR beta chain was captured in a study of T-cell reconstitution after alpha-beta-depleted transplantation in children. Germline values: CDR1 SGHRS, CDR2 YFSETQ. This CDR3 has 16 amino acids. J gave up 3 bases and V 3 bases, and 6 bases lay outside the gene matches. This sample's TCRbeta library carried unique molecular identifier barcodes. TCRdb called the PCR reads again in MiXCR, with one record for every CDR3 protein. The sample contains roughly 490,000 distinct CDR3 sequences, 11% of which appear only once. Sequencing was performed on PBMCs, mostly from graft donor cells, taken 180 days after TCRalphabeta/CD19-depleted stem cell transplant. The clonotype comes from a female patient aged 2-9 years who had a stem cell transplant for aplastic anemia, so the T cells may come from the graft donor. This sequence joins TRBV5-1 and TRBJ2-2; 9 bases match TRBD2. Here the CDR3 DNA reads TGCGCCAGCAGCTCAGTTAGCGGGAGCGACACCGGGGAGCTGTTTTTT. It is translated as CASSSVSGSDTGELFF.